These 15 T cell receptor beta chains originate from one sample sequenced in a study of OX40 agonist ivuxolimab in advanced cancers. The data were produced by immunoSEQ multiplex PCR, yet TCRdb's version contains in-frame clones alone and is incomplete. Of around 80,000 clones listed, roughly 91% were seen once; the top ten hold approximately 2.4%. Sample: CD4+ or CD8+ T cells sorted from blood, taken in a trial of the OX40 agonist ivuxolimab. Receptor source: an adult with an advanced solid tumor such as melanoma, head and neck, liver or kidney cancer.

The CDR3 nucleotides read TGTGCCAGCAGGTCTGCAGTGGAGACCCAGTACTTC. It yields the protein CASRSAVETQYF. The chain recombines TRBV6-6 with TRBJ2-5; D unclear. Germline CDR1 and CDR2: MNHNY and SVGAGI (reference sequence). The V end was cut by 6 bases, the J end by 5 bases, with 10 bases between. There are 12 residues in the CDR3.

The chain has TRBV6-6 and TRBJ2-7; tentative D call: TRBD2 (5 bases). Germline V lookup: CDR1 MNHNY, CDR2 SVGAGI (reference sequence). There are 14 residues in the CDR3. The germline V and J ends were trimmed by 0 bases and 4 bases, with 10 bases remaining between them. This CDR3 is CASSYSSGQYEQYF. The CDR3 nucleotides read TGTGCCAGCAGTTACTCCAGCGGCCAGTACGAGCAGTACTTC.

The chain combines TRBV7-9 with TRBJ1-2; a possible D gene is TRBD1 (5 bases). V lost 5 bases to trimming and J lost 4 bases, with 14 bases between them. The CDR3 is 14 amino acids. From germline, CDR1 is SEHNR and CDR2 FQNEAQ (reference sequence). CDR3 coding DNA: TGTGCCAGCAGCCCCCAGAAGGGGTCCTATGGCTACACCTTC. Protein product: CASSPQKGSYGYTF.

The chain is built from TRBV4-1 and TRBJ2-5; D call uncertain. This CDR3 region has 12 residues. Germline V gives CDR1 MGHRA, CDR2 YSYEKL. The ends were cut back, 0 bases at V and 7 bases at J, with 6 bases in the middle. CDR3: CASSQDFWTQYF. CDR3 in DNA: TGCGCCAGCAGCCAAGATTTCTGGACCCAGTACTTC.

This rearrangement joins TRBV19 to TRBJ1-5; 8 nucleotides match TRBD1. Germline assignment: CDR1 LNHDA and CDR2 SQIVND (reference sequence). The length of the CDR3 is 13 residues. This CDR3 is CGGMRRGHQPQHF. For the CDR3, the DNA is TGTGGGGGCATGCGCAGGGGGCATCAGCCCCAGCATTTT.

V and J are TRBV6-1 and TRBJ1-1; D call uncertain. Trimming stripped 7 bases from V and 0 bases from J, with 9 bases between. Germline V gives CDR1 MNHNS, CDR2 SASEGT. This CDR3 has 13 amino acids. This CDR3 reads CASNSKVNTEAFF. The CDR3 DNA reads as TGTGCCAGCAACAGCAAGGTGAACACTGAAGCTTTCTTT.

V usage is TRBV18 and J usage is TRBJ2-1; D gene uncertain. The CDR3 totals 11 residues. CDR1 and CDR2 from the germline V gene are KGHSH and LQKENI. Trimming took 3 bases from V and 7 from J, leaving 4 bases between them. The CDR3 DNA reads TGTGCCAGCTCACCCATTAATGAGCAGTTCTTC. Translated: CASSPINEQFF.

The rearrangement joins TRBV10-3 to TRBJ2-3; 16 nucleotides line up with TRBD2. Unmatched junction bases numbered 12, after V lost 5 bases and J lost 4 bases. CDR1 and CDR2 (germline): ENHRY, SYGVKD. The CDR3 is made up of 19 amino acids. DNA for the CDR3: TGTGCCATCAGTTCCATCGGGACTAGCGGGAGGGCATTTTCAGATACGCAGTATTTT. Residues: CAISSIGTSGRAFSDTQYF.

The V call is TRBV11-3, the J call TRBJ2-2; D is unclear. The CDR3 is made up of 11 amino acids. V was shortened by 2 bases and J by 7 bases, with 2 bases between the two germline ends. The V gene's germline CDR1 is SGHNT and CDR2 YENEEA. CDR3: CASSLNGELFF. Written as DNA, the CDR3 is TGTGCCAGCAGCTTAAACGGGGAGCTGTTTTTT.

The chain has TRBV11-2 and TRBJ2-7; TRBD2 matches 7 bases. The CDR3 runs to 14 residues. Germline values: CDR1 SGHAT, CDR2 FQNNGV. The ends lost 1 base at V and 4 bases at J; junction bases unmatched: 4. The CDR3 sequence: CASSLGIAGYEQYF. The CDR3 nucleotides are TGTGCCAGCAGCTTAGGGATAGCGGGTTACGAGCAGTACTTC.

V usage is TRBV6-5 and J usage is TRBJ2-7, with 7 positions matching TRBD1. With 6 bases clipped from V and 0 bases from J, the junction kept 5 bases outside the gene matches. There are 14 residues in the CDR3. CDR1 and CDR2 (germline): MNHEY, SVGAGI. The CDR3: CASRRGQHSYEQYF. For the CDR3, the DNA is TGTGCCAGCAGAAGGGGACAGCACTCCTACGAGCAGTACTTC.

V gene TRBV6-1 combines with J gene TRBJ1-2; the D gene is possibly TRBD1 (5 bases). The CDR3 spans 15 residues. Germline V gene data show CDR1 as MNHNS and CDR2 as SASEGT. The ends were cut back, 1 base at V and 1 base at J, with 10 bases in the middle. The DNA of the CDR3 is TGTGCCAGCAGTGAAGTGGGGGAATTTAACTATGGCTACACCTTC. Encoded protein: CASSEVGEFNYGYTF.

This sequence joins TRBV5-1 and TRBJ2-1, with a weak D call TRBD1 (6 bases). Germline V gene lookup returns CDR1 SGHRS and CDR2 YFSETQ. The V end was cut by 2 bases, the J end by 10 bases, with 10 bases between. The CDR3 spans 12 residues. This CDR3 is CASSLTGPEQFF. In nucleotides, the CDR3 is TGCGCCAGCAGCTTAACAGGGCCCGAGCAGTTCTTC.

This rearrangement joins TRBV15 to TRBJ2-7, with no clear D. The V end was cut by 0 bases, the J end by 4 bases, with 16 bases between. From germline, CDR1 is LNHNV and CDR2 YYDKDF (reference sequence). The CDR3 totals 16 residues. CDR3 coding DNA: TGTGCCACCAGCAGAGACGCTGGAGAATTATATTACGAGCAGTACTTC. The encoded protein is CATSRDAGELYYEQYF. Variable domain in full (rest from reference TRBV15 and TRBJ2-7): DAMVIQNPRYQVTQFGKPVTLSCSQTLNHNVMYWYQQKSSQAPKLLFHYYDKDFNNEADTPDNFQSRRPNTSFCFLDIRSPGLGDTAMYLCATSRDAGELYYEQYFGPGTRLTVT.

The chain combines TRBV7-2 with TRBJ2-7; 8 bases fit TRBD1. V was pared by 5 bases and J by 1 base, with 7 bases of the junction left unmatched. The CDR3 is made up of 15 amino acids. The germline gives CDR1 SGHTA, CDR2 FQGNSA. The CDR3 coding sequence is TGTGCCAGCAGCCCCCACCAGGGGGCTTCCTACGAGCAGTACTTC. Amino acid sequence: CASSPHQGASYEQYF. Based on the CDR3 plus reference TRBV7-2 and TRBJ2-7, the full variable domain is GAGVSQSPSNKVTEKGKDVELRCDPISGHTALYWYRQSLGQGLEFLIYFQGNSAPDKSGLPSDRFSAERTGGSVSTLTIQRTQQEDSAVYLCASSPHQGASYEQYFGPGTRLTVT.